This entry lists 10 T cell receptor beta chains sequenced from one sample in a study of blood T cell repertoires in COVID-19. TCRdb's copy holds only in-frame clones and misses some; the assay was immunoSEQ multiplex PCR. The data show roughly 260,000 clones, roughly 82% seen once. Sequenced sample: peripheral blood. These receptors all stem from a woman older than 75 with active or convalescent COVID-19.

This chain joins TRBV5-1 and TRBJ1-5; possible D gene TRBD1, 5 bases. The CDR3 runs to 15 residues. Germline V gene sequence: CDR1 SGHRS, CDR2 YFSETQ. Trimming took off 4 bases at V and 0 bases at J, with 11 bases between the two ends. CDR3 sequence reads: CASSVGEYSNQPQHF. The CDR3 nucleotides are TGCGCCAGCAGCGTAGGGGAATATAGCAATCAGCCCCAGCATTTT. Full variable domain (missing parts from reference TRBV5-1 and TRBJ1-5): KAGVTQTPRYLIKTRGQQVTLSCSPISGHRSVSWYQQTPGQGLQFLFEYFSETQRNKGNFPGRFSGRQFSNSRSEMNVSTLELGDSALYLCASSVGEYSNQPQHFGDGTRLSIL.

J is TRBJ1-5 and V is TRBV6-2 or TRBV6-3; the D gene is possibly TRBD1 (5 bases). The CDR3 consists of 15 residues. Germline V gene lookup returns CDR1 MNHEY and CDR2 SVGEGT. V was cut by 2 bases and J by 7 bases, with 15 bases left in between. The CDR3 sequence: CASSYGRVGSQPQHF. CDR3 nucleotides: TGTGCCAGCAGTTACGGCAGGGTGGGTTCGCAGCCCCAGCATTTT.

V is TRBV5-1 and J is TRBJ2-7; D may be TRBD2 (6 bases). Germline CDR1 reads SGHRS; CDR2 reads YFSETQ. V lost 4 bases, J lost 4 bases, and 21 bases lay in between. The CDR3 is 16 amino acids. The CDR3 sequence: CASSPSLAGRAYEQYF. CDR3 bases: TGCGCCAGCAGCCCGTCCCTCGCGGGAAGAGCATACGAGCAGTACTTC.

Only a few counts were recorded for this clone. The chain couples TRBV11-1 to TRBJ1-3, with unresolved D. From germline, CDR1 is SGHAT and CDR2 FQDESV (reference sequence). V was shortened by 3 bases and J by 1 base, with 4 bases between the two germline ends. CDR3 length equals 13 residues. CDR3 protein: CASSFTSGNTIYF. CDR3 nucleotide sequence: TGTGCCAGCAGCTTTACATCTGGAAACACCATATATTTT.

V usage is TRBV12-3 or TRBV12-4 and J usage is TRBJ1-2; a possible D gene is TRBD1 (6 bases). The CDR3 has 12 residues. V shed 6 bases and J shed 5 bases, with 10 bases lying between them. The CDR3 spells CASRGGSYGYTF. Here the CDR3 DNA reads TGTGCCAGCAGAGGGGGTTCATATGGCTACACCTTC.

This chain links TRBV12-3 or TRBV12-4 with TRBJ1-5, with TRBD1 as a possible D gene (5 bases). V lost 3 bases and J 4 bases, leaving 7 bases between the germline ends. The CDR3 length is 13 residues. CDR3 loop: CASSFDSNQPQHF. The CDR3 DNA reads as TGTGCCAGCAGTTTTGACAGTAATCAGCCCCAGCATTTT.

The chain has TRBV27 and TRBJ1-6, with 10 bases that match TRBD1. J lost 7 bases, V lost 4 bases, and 10 bases had no gene match. CDR3 length: 17 residues. The germline gives CDR1 MNHEY, CDR2 SMNVEV (reference sequence). The CDR3 DNA reads TGTGCCAGCAGTTCCTACTTGGACAGGGGGATAAATTCACCCCTCCACTTT. Translating gives CASSSYLDRGINSPLHF.

Written as DNA, the CDR3 is TGTGCCACCAGTGATCCCCAGAGGGAAACTGAAGCTTTCTTT. It translates to CATSDPQRETEAFF. V is TRBV24-1 and J is TRBJ1-1, with D unclear. The V gene's germline CDR1 is KGHDR and CDR2 SFDVKD. This CDR3 region has 14 residues. Trimming took off 3 bases at V and 5 bases at J, with 12 bases between the two ends.

The J gene is TRBJ1-4, the V gene TRBV28, with a weak D call TRBD1 (6 bases). Trimming took off 4 bases at V and 7 bases at J, with 13 bases between the two ends. Per germline, CDR1 MDHEN and CDR2 SYDVKM. The length of the CDR3 is 14 residues. The CDR3 sequence: CASSYTGGVEKLFF. Written as DNA, the CDR3 is TGTGCCAGCAGTTATACGGGGGGCGTTGAAAAACTGTTTTTT. Based on the CDR3 plus reference TRBV28 and TRBJ1-4, the full variable domain is DVKVTQSSRYLVKRTGEKVFLECVQDMDHENMFWYRQDPGLGLRLIYFSYDVKMKEKGDIPEGYSVSREKKERFSLILESASTNQTSMYLCASSYTGGVEKLFFGSGTQLSVL.

The chain links TRBV5-6 to TRBJ2-1; 10 positions agree with TRBD1. Germline V lookup: CDR1 SGHDT, CDR2 YYEEEE. There are 13 residues in the CDR3. The J segment lost 15 bases and the V segment lost 3 bases, leaving 9 bases of the junction unmatched. This CDR3 is CASSWTGTGVAFF. CDR3 DNA: TGTGCCAGCAGCTGGACCGGGACAGGGGTCGCGTTCTTC. The entire variable domain, with the rest obtained from reference TRBV5-6 and TRBJ2-1, is as follows: DAGVTQSPTHLIKTRGQQVTLRCSPKSGHDTVSWYQQALGQGPQFIFQYYEEEERQRGNFPDRFSGHQFPNYSSELNVNALLLGDSALYLCASSWTGTGVAFFGPGTRLTVL.